This T cell receptor (beta chain) was obtained from a study of identifying expanded T cells in peripheral blood. The CDR3 loop spans 12 amino acids. CDR1 and CDR2 from the germline V gene are SGHAT and FQNNGV. Unmatched junction bases numbered 6, after V lost 1 base and J lost 15 bases. Using immunoSEQ multiplex PCR, the repertoire was profiled, and TCRdb retains in-frame clones only, with some absent. This sample has approximately 120,000 clones, with approximately 84% found just once. The sequenced sample was blood. This chain connects TRBV11-2 to TRBJ2-1; 7 nucleotides agree with TRBD1. The receptor was isolated from a person aged 18-69 years in good health. The CDR3 is CASSLVGGSRFF. The CDR3 DNA sequence: TGTGCCAGCAGCTTAGTAGGGGGCTCCCGGTTCTTC.